This TCR beta chain derives from a study of naive and memory T cell subsets. This clonotype occurred a few times. The antigen is unknown. The beta constant-region primer was an equimolar mix of two oligonucleotides covering TRBC1 and TRBC2. Four rounds of PCR amplified the ligated cDNA using nested alpha and beta constant-region primers plus SP2. A 12-nucleotide UMI and the SP2 primer were added to the cDNA 3' end by oligonucleotide ligation. One entry per CDR3 protein results from TCRdb running MiXCR on the UMI-ligation and nested PCR reads. Of roughly 99,000 distinct CDR3 sequences listed, over 9% are singletons. Cells stained for CD3, CD4, CD8, CD45RA, CD27 and viability were sorted into four CD45RA/CD27 subsets. Findings of the study overall: Naive repertoires, especially CD8, held a few larger clonotypes, possibly memory cells re-expressing CD45RA.

The receptor's source is a human donor in good health. The sequenced sample was naive CD4+ T cells from blood.

The DNA for the CDR3 is TGTGCCAGCTCACCGACCGGGGACAGCACAGATACGCAGTATTTT. Protein product: CASSPTGDSTDTQYF. The chain joins TRBV18 to TRBJ2-3; tentatively, D is TRBD1 or TRBD2 (5 bases each). Germline V gene data show CDR1 as KGHSH and CDR2 as LQKENI. Trimming shortened V by 3 bases and J by 0 bases, and 10 bases separated the two germline ends. This CDR3 has 15 amino acids.